This is a list of T cell receptor beta chains from one sample in a study of cytomegalovirus exposure and HLA in healthy donors. Measured with immunoSEQ multiplex PCR; TCRdb has only the in-frame clones, and not every one. The sample lists over 100,000 clones, less than 90% occurring once. Sequencing was performed on PBMCs. The receptor source for this set is a man between 35 and 55 years old in good health and CMV-seronegative. The CDR3 runs from the conserved cysteine through the conserved F or W. D genes are given only for firm matches. Some rows have no size entry. The others give once, few or many, or a class for an expanded clone.

v_gene	d_gene	j_gene	abundance	CDR3aa	CDR3nt
TRBV14	NA	TRBJ2-7	NA	CASSPSAGTFYEQYF	TGTGCCAGCAGCCCAAGTGCCGGGACATTCTACGAGCAGTACTTC
TRBV9	TRBD1	TRBJ1-2	NA	CASSVADRGFNGYTF	TGTGCCAGCAGCGTTGCGGACAGGGGATTTAATGGCTACACCTTC
TRBV5-1	NA	TRBJ1-1	NA	CASSSDRDTEAFF	TGCGCCAGCAGCTCCGACAGAGATACTGAAGCTTTCTTT
TRBV7-6	NA	TRBJ2-1	few	CASSRRSATAEKEQFF	TGTGCCAGCAGCCGTCGGAGTGCGACTGCCGAAAAAGAGCAGTTCTTC
TRBV27	NA	TRBJ1-1	NA	CASSLGAGVGTEAFF	TGTGCCAGCAGTTTGGGAGCAGGGGTAGGCACTGAAGCTTTCTTT
TRBV6-6	TRBD1	TRBJ2-3	NA	CASSTRDRGLADTQYF	TGTGCCAGCAGTACTCGGGACAGGGGGCTGGCAGATACGCAGTATTTT
TRBV7-6	TRBD1	TRBJ2-1	NA	CASSAGQGNNEQFF	TGTGCCAGCAGCGCCGGACAGGGGAACAATGAGCAGTTCTTC
TRBV28	NA	TRBJ2-7	NA	CASSLRENYEQYF	TGTGCCAGCAGTTTAAGGGAGAACTACGAGCAGTACTTC
TRBV4-1	NA	TRBJ2-7	NA	CASSQVPAGAYEQYF	TGCGCCAGCAGCCAAGTCCCGGCCGGAGCCTACGAGCAGTACTTC
TRBV29-1	NA	TRBJ2-3	NA	CSVTTGGTDTQYF	TGCAGCGTCACTACTGGCGGCACAGATACGCAGTATTTT
TRBV6-5	TRBD1	TRBJ2-7	NA	CASRTRDRAYEQYF	TGTGCCAGCAGGACCCGGGACAGGGCCTACGAGCAGTACTTC
TRBV7-9	NA	TRBJ2-5	NA	CASSSRQVGETQYF	TGTGCCAGCAGCTCCCGACAGGTTGGAGAGACCCAGTACTTC
TRBV27	NA	TRBJ2-7	NA	CATADSLENEQYF	TGTGCCACCGCAGATTCGTTGGAGAACGAGCAGTACTTC
TRBV6-5	TRBD2	TRBJ2-1	NA	CASSRLAGESNEQFF	TGTGCCAGCAGTAGACTAGCGGGGGAAAGCAATGAGCAGTTCTTC
TRBV12-5	TRBD2	TRBJ2-1	NA	CASGQGLASYNEQFF	TGTGCTAGTGGGCAGGGACTAGCATCCTACAATGAGCAGTTCTTC
TRBV18	NA	TRBJ2-5	NA	CASSPQSQETQYF	TGTGCCAGCTCACCCCAGTCCCAGGAGACCCAGTACTTC
TRBV5-8	NA	TRBJ2-5	NA	CASSFRQDQETQYF	TGTGCCAGCAGCTTTCGACAGGACCAAGAGACCCAGTACTTC
TRBV29-1	NA	TRBJ2-7	once	CSVELGEENYEQYF	TGCAGCGTTGAACTCGGGGAGGAGAATTACGAGCAGTACTTC
TRBV28	TRBD2	TRBJ2-5	NA	CASSLGASGGAGETQYF	TGTGCCAGCAGTTTGGGTGCTAGCGGGGGGGCCGGGGAGACCCAGTACTTC
TRBV7-9	NA	TRBJ2-7	NA	CASSQDFSYEQYF	TGTGCCAGCAGCCAGGACTTCTCCTACGAGCAGTACTTC
TRBV5-4	TRBD1	TRBJ2-5	NA	CASSRDSAWTQYF	TGTGCCAGCAGTCGGGACAGCGCGTGGACCCAGTACTTC
TRBV11-2	NA	TRBJ1-5	once	CASSLVADQPQHF	TGTGCCAGCAGCTTAGTGGCCGATCAGCCCCAGCATTTT
TRBV9	NA	TRBJ2-1	NA	CASSVAPGNEQFF	TGTGCCAGCAGCGTAGCTCCGGGCAATGAGCAGTTCTTC
TRBV5-4	NA	TRBJ2-1	NA	CASSLDSGSVDNEQFF	TGTGCCAGCAGCTTGGATAGCGGATCCGTTGACAATGAGCAGTTCTTC
TRBV6-1	NA	TRBJ1-5	NA	CASSDQSRAYSNQPQHF	TGTGCCAGCAGTGATCAGAGCAGGGCATATAGCAATCAGCCCCAGCATTTT
TRBV25-1	TRBD2	TRBJ2-5	NA	CASSDYLAGRETQYF	TGTGCCAGCAGTGACTACTTAGCGGGAAGGGAGACCCAGTACTTC
TRBV5-6	TRBD1	TRBJ2-2	NA	CASSPGGGTGELFF	TGTGCCAGCAGCCCAGGGGGCGGCACCGGGGAGCTGTTTTTT
TRBV5-4	NA	TRBJ1-2	once	CASSLGQVDYGYTF	TGTGCCAGCAGCTTGGGACAGGTTGATTATGGCTACACCTTC
TRBV18	NA	TRBJ1-4	NA	CASSGQKGTNEKLFF	TGTGCCAGCTCTGGACAGAAGGGGACTAATGAAAAACTGTTTTTT
TRBV2	NA	TRBJ2-7	NA	CASSSSGQGLTEQYF	TGTGCCAGCAGTTCCTCCGGTCAGGGGTTAACCGAGCAGTACTTC
TRBV29-1	TRBD2	TRBJ2-1	NA	CSVGGGLPEQFF	TGCAGCGTGGGTGGGGGACTACCAGAGCAGTTCTTC
TRBV27	TRBD2	TRBJ2-5	NA	CASSGLAGGLYQETQYF	TGTGCCAGCAGTGGGCTAGCGGGGGGCCTGTACCAAGAGACCCAGTACTTC
TRBV28	NA	TRBJ1-6	NA	CASSFKPQQVGWDSPLHF	TGTGCCAGCAGTTTTAAACCCCAACAGGTGGGCTGGGATTCACCCCTCCACTTT
TRBV7-2	TRBD1	TRBJ2-1	NA	CASSHRGSAVYNEQFF	TGTGCCAGCAGCCACAGGGGCTCGGCTGTCTACAATGAGCAGTTCTTC
TRBV7-2	TRBD1	TRBJ2-1	NA	CASSSMGFRDRYNEQFF	TGTGCCAGCAGCTCAATGGGATTCCGGGACAGGTACAATGAGCAGTTCTTC
TRBV11-2	TRBD1	TRBJ2-3	NA	CASSPGTGGGYTQYF	TGTGCCAGCAGCCCCGGGACAGGGGGTGGGTATACGCAGTATTTT
TRBV5-5	NA	TRBJ1-1	NA	CASIQYRVPGRVF	TGTGCCAGCATCCAATACAGGGTCCCGGGGCGCGTCTTT
TRBV5-1	TRBD1	TRBJ1-4	NA	CASRGTGGPNEKLFF	TGCGCCAGCCGCGGGACAGGGGGCCCTAATGAAAAACTGTTTTTT
TRBV4-3	TRBD1	TRBJ2-7	NA	CASSQGYDREGYEQYF	TGCGCCAGCAGCCAAGGGTATGACAGGGAAGGGTACGAGCAGTACTTC
TRBV5-1	TRBD2	TRBJ2-7	NA	CASSFGTSGRFPYEQYF	TGCGCCAGCAGCTTTGGGACTAGCGGGAGATTTCCCTACGAGCAGTACTTC
TRBV6-1	NA	TRBJ1-4	NA	CASSGGTGTHEKLFF	TGTGCCAGCAGTGGGGGGACCGGGACTCACGAAAAACTGTTTTTT
TRBV4-3	TRBD1	TRBJ2-7	NA	CASSQDSGTGGYEQYF	TGCGCCAGCAGCCAAGATTCGGGGACAGGGGGCTACGAGCAGTACTTC
TRBV5-1	TRBD2	TRBJ2-1	NA	CASSLGLAGAANEQFF	TGCGCCAGCAGCTTGGGGCTAGCGGGAGCGGCAAATGAGCAGTTCTTC
TRBV7-2	TRBD1	TRBJ1-2	NA	CASSLGTGDPLGYTF	TGTGCCAGCAGCTTAGGGACAGGGGACCCACTTGGCTACACCTTC
TRBV5-8	NA	TRBJ1-1	few	CASNGGGAWSEAFF	TGTGCCAGCAATGGGGGGGGCGCGTGGTCTGAAGCTTTCTTT
TRBV7-2	NA	TRBJ1-1	NA	CASSFQANTEAFF	TGTGCCAGCAGCTTCCAGGCGAACACTGAAGCTTTCTTT